Presented here are 3 T cell receptor beta chains from one specimen sequenced in a study of blood T cell repertoires in COVID-19. Clones were read by immunoSEQ multiplex PCR, and TCRdb kept only the in-frame ones, dropping some. In the table there are 150,000 to 200,000 clones, about 74% of which are singletons. The sample taken for sequencing was peripheral blood. The source is a woman aged 80 or over with acute or convalescent COVID-19.

The count of this clone is one. This chain joins TRBV3-1 (or the pseudogene TRBV3-2) and TRBJ2-1, with 9 bases that match TRBD2. The CDR3 has 16 amino acids. V dropped 0 bases and J dropped 7; count of bases not matched to a gene: 7. Germline values: CDR1 LGHDT, CDR2 YNNKEL (reference sequence). The CDR3 spells CASSQDGSGSLNEQFF. The CDR3 nucleotides are TGTGCCAGCAGCCAAGACGGTAGCGGGAGTTTGAATGAGCAGTTCTTC.

This clone has only one observation. The chain uses TRBV4-1 and TRBJ2-5, with 8 nucleotides matching TRBD1. CDR1 is MGHRA and CDR2 is YSYEKL in the germline V gene. The CDR3 covers 14 residues. The trim removed 1 base at V and 4 bases at J, leaving 2 bases unmatched. Here the CDR3 DNA reads TGCGCCAGCAGCCAAGCGCAGGGGGCAGAGACCCAGTACTTC. It encodes CASSQAQGAETQYF.

The chain couples TRBV19 to TRBJ2-7; 10 bases are shared with TRBD2. The CDR3 is made up of 13 amino acids. With 9 bases clipped from V and 7 bases from J, the junction kept 9 bases outside the gene matches. The germline V gene has CDR1 LNHDA and CDR2 SQIVND (reference sequence). DNA of the CDR3: TGTGCCAGCGGTACCGGGACTAGCGTAGAGCAGTACTTC. It translates to CASGTGTSVEQYF.